This is a list of T cell receptor beta chains from one sample in a study of vaccination and CD4 T cells after COVID-19. TCRdb reprocessed the PCR reads with MiXCR, giving one entry per CDR3 protein. The data hold fewer than 12,000 distinct CDR3 sequences, with 30% to 35% observed a single time. No antigen has been identified for these receptors. The sequencing input was CD4+ T cells from blood, cultured in vitro. The receptor source for this set is a human donor who had recovered from COVID-19. The CDR3 runs from the conserved cysteine through the conserved F or W.

CASSYNGNYGYTF | TRBV6-2/TRBV6-3 | 13 | TRBJ1-2
CSVEVGDGSPLHF | TRBV29-1 | 13 | TRBJ1-6
CASSQGTQGIGYGYTF | TRBV4-1 | 16 | TRBJ1-2
CASSRGRDQPQHF | TRBV7-2 | 13 | TRBJ1-5
CASSQGALNSPLHF | TRBV7-3 | 14 | TRBJ1-6
CSARPRALSRQPQHF | TRBV20-1 | 15 | TRBJ1-5
CSAGTRGSNQPQHF | TRBV20-1 | 14 | TRBJ1-5
CASRVGGGVDEQYF | TRBV6-1 | 14 | TRBJ2-7
CAWSQGRGYGYTF | TRBV30 | 13 | TRBJ1-2
CASSRTELVSGANVLTF | TRBV27 | 17 | TRBJ2-6
CASSSGLAEYNEQFF | TRBV7-2 | 15 | TRBJ2-1
CASSYGAREETQYF | TRBV6-2/TRBV6-3 | 14 | TRBJ2-5
CASSGQGRNPSGANVLTF | TRBV2 | 18 | TRBJ2-6
CASSPYTDTQYF | TRBV7-2 | 12 | TRBJ2-3
CASKRLAGQETQYF | TRBV11-3 | 14 | TRBJ2-5
CASANQQGSHYGYTF | TRBV19 | 15 | TRBJ1-2
CSAMAGAGDTQYF | TRBV20-1 | 13 | TRBJ2-3
CASTSGQRDGYTF | TRBV6-1 | 13 | TRBJ1-2
CASSIDRGLNSPLHF | TRBV19 | 15 | TRBJ1-6
CASSFGTGTGYEQYF | TRBV11-3 | 15 | TRBJ2-7
CASSPDREYGYTF | TRBV7-2 | 13 | TRBJ1-2
CASSLESRNYGYTF | TRBV7-8 | 14 | TRBJ1-2
CASSQGQESNQPQHF | TRBV4-2 | 15 | TRBJ1-5
CASSLWFGTSNEQFF | TRBV7-2 | 15 | TRBJ2-1
CASSLTGTDTEAFF | TRBV6-2/TRBV6-3 | 14 | TRBJ1-1
CSAVGFQETQYF | TRBV20-1 | 12 | TRBJ2-5
CASSEVAETQYF | TRBV6-1 | 12 | TRBJ2-5
CSAPLPGKGPEQYF | TRBV20-1 | 14 | TRBJ2-7
CASSSDRVGNEQFF | TRBV5-1 | 14 | TRBJ2-1
CGARGGIPYEQYF | TRBV20-1 | 13 | TRBJ2-7
CASSSRREGNIQYF | TRBV7-9 | 14 | TRBJ2-4
CASSTRGGRSYEQYF | TRBV6-2/TRBV6-3 | 15 | TRBJ2-7
CASSLVRQGVTTEAFF | TRBV5-6 | 16 | TRBJ1-1
CASSRGRGANYGYTF | TRBV28 | 15 | TRBJ1-2
CASSRGLAGGDEAQYF | TRBV7-3 | 16 | TRBJ2-5
CASSILTGRSTDTQYF | TRBV7-2 | 16 | TRBJ2-3
CATSRGDILSYEQYF | TRBV15 | 15 | TRBJ2-7
CSGRRAGDYTDTQYF | TRBV20-1 | 15 | TRBJ2-3
CASGRGTGGIPFEQYF | TRBV6-2/TRBV6-3 | 16 | TRBJ2-7
CASRPTGADTQYF | TRBV6-2/TRBV6-3 | 13 | TRBJ2-3
CASSLGVQGKETQYF | TRBV11-3 | 15 | TRBJ2-5
CASSLGTGYSNQPQHF | TRBV11-2 | 16 | TRBJ1-5
CTSSPERGVGLYEQFF | TRBV7-8 | 16 | TRBJ2-1
CASSIQQREQYF | TRBV7-8 | 12 | TRBJ2-7
CASSPRIQTYEQYF | TRBV19 | 14 | TRBJ2-7
CASSPDRFGSTEAFF | TRBV11-3 | 15 | TRBJ1-1
CATSRDAGGNTGELFF | TRBV15 | 16 | TRBJ2-2
CAISESGTGYSYEQYF | TRBV10-3 | 16 | TRBJ2-7
CSASGTGGRNTEAFF | TRBV20-1 | 15 | TRBJ1-1
CASSLVVTGDSPLHF | TRBV7-8 | 15 | TRBJ1-6
CASSFLAASSYEQYF | TRBV5-6 | 15 | TRBJ2-7
CASSLADSSLTEAFF | TRBV7-2 | 15 | TRBJ1-1
CASLRDRGLTEAFF | TRBV7-2 | 14 | TRBJ1-1
CSPRSGYEQYF | TRBV20-1 | 11 | TRBJ2-7
CASSQGQGRNQPQHF | TRBV6-1 | 15 | TRBJ1-5